A single sample is the source of the 5 T cell receptor beta chains below, sequenced in a study of shared clonotypes between healthy human individuals. Sequenced by immunoSEQ multiplex PCR; TCRdb stores in-frame clones only, minus some. The sample holds over a million clones; approximately 80% are singletons and the top ten take 0.6% to 0.75%. Sequencing was done on a sample of memory CD4+ T cells from PBMCs. The subset denotes: CD45RA-negative fraction. Source of these receptors: a man in his late teens or twenties in good health. Some clones in this sample may be carry-over from other donors' samples.

The count of this clone is one. The gene calls are TRBV7-8 and TRBJ2-1; 9 bases are a match to TRBD1. V shed 3 bases, J shed 12 bases, and the junction held 9 bases outside the gene matches. CDR3 length: 14 amino acids. The germline gives CDR1 SGHVS, CDR2 FQNEAQ. Here the CDR3 reads CASSFGTGLGVQFF. The CDR3 DNA follows: TGTGCCAGCAGCTTCGGGACAGGGTTAGGAGTGCAGTTCTTC.

This clone was found a few times. The chain is built from TRBV28 and TRBJ1-1, with D hard to call. The CDR3 has 12 amino acids. Germline CDR1 and CDR2: MDHEN and SYDVKM. V was clipped by 7 bases and J by 7 bases, with 13 bases between them. The CDR3 reads CASNSMASEAFF. Written as DNA, the CDR3 is TGTGCCAGCAATTCGATGGCGAGTGAAGCTTTCTTT.

This chain uses TRBV2 with TRBJ2-5; no firm D call. The CDR3 runs to 13 residues. Trimming took 4 bases from V and 1 from J, leaving 7 bases between them. Germline loops: CDR1 SNHLY, CDR2 FYNNEI. CDR3 nucleotide sequence: TGTGCCAGCAGTGGGTTAGCCCAAGAGACCCAGTACTTC. It encodes CASSGLAQETQYF.

In its sample, this clone was seen many times. The chain joins TRBV28 to TRBJ2-7, with D possibly being TRBD1 (5 bases). CDR1 and CDR2 (germline): MDHEN, SYDVKM. The V end was cut by 5 bases, the J end by 2 bases, with 19 bases between. The CDR3 contains 16 residues. The CDR3 region is CASSPLTQGRPYEQYF. CDR3 DNA sequence: TGTGCCAGCAGTCCCCTGACCCAGGGTAGGCCCTACGAGCAGTACTTC. Based on the CDR3 plus reference TRBV28 and TRBJ2-7, the full variable domain is DVKVTQSSRYLVKRTGEKVFLECVQDMDHENMFWYRQDPGLGLRLIYFSYDVKMKEKGDIPEGYSVSREKKERFSLILESASTNQTSMYLCASSPLTQGRPYEQYFGPGTRLTVT.

This chain links TRBV27 with TRBJ1-2; tentative D call: TRBD1 (6 bases). CDR1 and CDR2 from the germline V gene are MNHEY and SMNVEV (reference sequence). V lost 5 bases to trimming and J lost 4 bases, with 11 bases between them. CDR3 length: 13 residues. The CDR3 DNA sequence: TGTGCCAGCAGTCGGAGGGGGGCCTATGGCTACACCTTC. Encoded protein: CASSRRGAYGYTF.